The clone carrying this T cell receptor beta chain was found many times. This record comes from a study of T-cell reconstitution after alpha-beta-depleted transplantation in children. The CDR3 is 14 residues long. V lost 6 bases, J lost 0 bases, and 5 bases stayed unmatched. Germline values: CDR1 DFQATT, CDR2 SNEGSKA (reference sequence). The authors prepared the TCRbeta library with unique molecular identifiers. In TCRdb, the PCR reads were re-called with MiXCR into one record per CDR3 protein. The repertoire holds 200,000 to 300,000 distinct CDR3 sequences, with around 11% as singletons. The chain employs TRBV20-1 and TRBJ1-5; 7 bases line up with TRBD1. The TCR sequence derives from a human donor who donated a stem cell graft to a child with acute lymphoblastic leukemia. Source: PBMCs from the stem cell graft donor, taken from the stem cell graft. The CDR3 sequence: CSANRGYSNQPQHF. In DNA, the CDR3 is TGCAGTGCCAACAGGGGATATAGCAATCAGCCCCAGCATTTT.